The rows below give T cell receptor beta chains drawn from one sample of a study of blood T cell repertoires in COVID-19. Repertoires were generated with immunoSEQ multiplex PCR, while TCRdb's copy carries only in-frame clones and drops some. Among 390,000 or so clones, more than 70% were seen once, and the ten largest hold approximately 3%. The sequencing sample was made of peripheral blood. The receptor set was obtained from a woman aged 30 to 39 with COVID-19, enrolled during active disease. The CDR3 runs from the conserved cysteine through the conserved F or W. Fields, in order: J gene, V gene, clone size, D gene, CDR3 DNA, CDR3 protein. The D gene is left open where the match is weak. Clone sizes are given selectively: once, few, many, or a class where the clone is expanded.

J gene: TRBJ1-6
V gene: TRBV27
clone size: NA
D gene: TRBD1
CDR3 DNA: TGTGCCAGCAGTTTATCGTCGGGACAGGGGGCCGGGTCCTATAATTCACCCCTCCACTTT
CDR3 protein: CASSLSSGQGAGSYNSPLHF

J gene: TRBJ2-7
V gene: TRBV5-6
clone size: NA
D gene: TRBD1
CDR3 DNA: TGTGCCAGCAGCTACCTAGACAGGGGGGACTACGAGCAGTACTTC
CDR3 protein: CASSYLDRGDYEQYF

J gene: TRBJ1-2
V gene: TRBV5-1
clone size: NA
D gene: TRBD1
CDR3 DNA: TGCGCCAGCAGCTTGACCGGGACAGGGAGCTATGGCTACACCTTC
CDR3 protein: CASSLTGTGSYGYTF

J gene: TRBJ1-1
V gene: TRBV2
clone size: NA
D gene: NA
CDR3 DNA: TGTGCCAGCAGTGACAGGGGATTTGAAGCTTTCTTT
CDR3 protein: CASSDRGFEAFF

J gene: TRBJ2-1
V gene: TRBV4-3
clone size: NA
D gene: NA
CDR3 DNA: TGCGCCAGCAGCCTTTCCGAGGGCCCGCGGCAGTTCTTC
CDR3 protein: CASSLSEGPRQFF

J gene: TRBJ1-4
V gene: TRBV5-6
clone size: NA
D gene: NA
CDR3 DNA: TGTGCCAGCAGCTATCAGGGAAGCGATGAAAAACTGTTTTTT
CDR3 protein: CASSYQGSDEKLFF

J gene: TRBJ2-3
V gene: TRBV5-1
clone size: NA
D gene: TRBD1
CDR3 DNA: TGCGCCAGCAGCTTGGCCCAAGGGACAGGGCAGGATACGCAGTATTTT
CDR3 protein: CASSLAQGTGQDTQYF

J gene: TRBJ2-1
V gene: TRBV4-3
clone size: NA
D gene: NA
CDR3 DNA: TGCGCCAGCAGCCAAGGGACAACTTCCTACAATGAGCAGTTCTTC
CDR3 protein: CASSQGTTSYNEQFF

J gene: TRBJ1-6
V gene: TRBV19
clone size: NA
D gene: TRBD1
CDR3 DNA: TGTGCCAGTAGTCGACAGGGGGCTTCCTATAATTCACCCCTCCACTTT
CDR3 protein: CASSRQGASYNSPLHF

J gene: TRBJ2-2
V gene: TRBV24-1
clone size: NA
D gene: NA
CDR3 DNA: TGTGCCACCAGTGTAGCCGGGGAGCTGTTTTTT
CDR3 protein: CATSVAGELFF

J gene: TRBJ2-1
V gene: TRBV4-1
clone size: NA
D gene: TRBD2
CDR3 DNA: TGCGCCAGCAGCCAAGAAGGGACTAGCATCTTCGTTGAGCAGTTCTTC
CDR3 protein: CASSQEGTSIFVEQFF

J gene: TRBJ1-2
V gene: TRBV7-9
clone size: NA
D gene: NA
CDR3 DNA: TGTGCCAGCAGCTTAATCGCCGCACCGAGCTATGGCTACACCTTC
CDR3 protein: CASSLIAAPSYGYTF

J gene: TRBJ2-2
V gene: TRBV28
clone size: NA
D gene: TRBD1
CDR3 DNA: TGTGCCAGCAACCCGGGACAGGGGTTATTCACCGGGGAGCTGTTTTTT
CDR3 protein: CASNPGQGLFTGELFF

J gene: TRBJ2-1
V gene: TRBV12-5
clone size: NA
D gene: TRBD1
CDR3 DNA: TGTGCTAGTGGTTTGGTCACATTACACCGGGACAGGGCCCACAATGAGCAGTTCTTC
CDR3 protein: CASGLVTLHRDRAHNEQFF

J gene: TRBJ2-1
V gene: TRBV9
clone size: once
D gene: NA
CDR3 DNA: TGTGCCAGCAGCGTAGCACAGGGCTATGAGCAGTTCTTC
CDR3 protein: CASSVAQGYEQFF

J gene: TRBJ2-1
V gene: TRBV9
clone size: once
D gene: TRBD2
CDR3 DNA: TGTGCCAGCAGCTTCAAGGCAGCGGGAGGCCACAATGAGCAGTTCTTC
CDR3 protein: CASSFKAAGGHNEQFF

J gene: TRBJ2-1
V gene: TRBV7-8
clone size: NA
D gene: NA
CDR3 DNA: TGTGCCAGCAGCTTCCCAGAGGCAGTAGGGGCCTACAATGAGCAGTTCTTC
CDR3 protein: CASSFPEAVGAYNEQFF

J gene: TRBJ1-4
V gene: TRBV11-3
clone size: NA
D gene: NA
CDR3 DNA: TGTGCCAGCAGCTTCGGCGGTGCAACTAATGAAAAACTGTTTTTT
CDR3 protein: CASSFGGATNEKLFF

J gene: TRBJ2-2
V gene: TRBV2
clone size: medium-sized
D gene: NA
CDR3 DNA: TGTGCCAGCAGCGCACTAGATCTTTCCCCGGGGGAGCTGTTTTTT
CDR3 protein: CASSALDLSPGELFF

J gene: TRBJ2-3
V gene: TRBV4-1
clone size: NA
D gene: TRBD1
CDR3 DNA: TGCGCCAGCAGCCATAGGACAGGGGGAAGTACAGATACGCAGTATTTT
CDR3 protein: CASSHRTGGSTDTQYF

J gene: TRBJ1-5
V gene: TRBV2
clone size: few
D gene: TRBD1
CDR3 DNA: TGTGCCAGCACTGGGCAGGGGGCTCGTTATAGCAATCAGCCCCAGCATTTT
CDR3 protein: CASTGQGARYSNQPQHF

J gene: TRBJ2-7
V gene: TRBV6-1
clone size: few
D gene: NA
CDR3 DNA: TGTGCCAGCAGTGAAGCTGGGACGGGACTCTACGAGCAGTACTTC
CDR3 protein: CASSEAGTGLYEQYF

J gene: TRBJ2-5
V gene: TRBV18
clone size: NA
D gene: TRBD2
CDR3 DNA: TGTGCCAGCTCACGGAATGGACTAGCGGGAGTCAACCAAGAGACCCAGTACTTC
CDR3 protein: CASSRNGLAGVNQETQYF

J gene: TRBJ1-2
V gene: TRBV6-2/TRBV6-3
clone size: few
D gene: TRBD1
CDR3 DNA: TGTGCCAGCAGTACGACAGGGGTCCCCTTCTATGGCTACACCTTC
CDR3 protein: CASSTTGVPFYGYTF

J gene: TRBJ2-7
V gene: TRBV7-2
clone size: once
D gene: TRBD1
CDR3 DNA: TGTGCCAGCAGCGCACCAGGACAGGGTTCCTACGAGCAGTACTTC
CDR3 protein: CASSAPGQGSYEQYF

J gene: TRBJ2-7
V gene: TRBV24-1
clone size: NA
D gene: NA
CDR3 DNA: TGTGCCACCAGTGAGAGTCGGACTACGGCCTCCTACGAGCAGTACTTC
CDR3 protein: CATSESRTTASYEQYF

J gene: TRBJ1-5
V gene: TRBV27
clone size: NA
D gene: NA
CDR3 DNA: TGTGCCAGCAGTTTTAGGGAGCGTGGTCAGCCCCAGCATTTT
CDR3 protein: CASSFRERGQPQHF

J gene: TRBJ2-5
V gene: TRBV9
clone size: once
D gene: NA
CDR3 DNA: TGTGCCAGCAGCGTAGGGGAGTACCAAGAGACCCAGTACTTC
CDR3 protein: CASSVGEYQETQYF

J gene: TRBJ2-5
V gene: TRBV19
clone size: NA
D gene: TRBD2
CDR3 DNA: TGTGCCAGTAGCTTGGGACTAGCGGCGGAGACCCAGTACTTC
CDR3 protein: CASSLGLAAETQYF

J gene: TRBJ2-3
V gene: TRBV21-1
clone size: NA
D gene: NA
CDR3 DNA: TGTGCCAGCAGCTTTCGAACGGGACTAGCGGTTGGGGATACGCAGTATTTT
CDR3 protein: CASSFRTGLAVGDTQYF

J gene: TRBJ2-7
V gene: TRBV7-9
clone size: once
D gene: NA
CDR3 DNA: TGTGCCAGCAGCCTCGGGGTGTATCCCTCGGAGCAGTACTTC
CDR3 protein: CASSLGVYPSEQYF

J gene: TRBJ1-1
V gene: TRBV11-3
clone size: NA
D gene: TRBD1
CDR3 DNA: TGTGCCAGCAGCTTAGGGACAGGGGTGACTGAAGCTTTCTTT
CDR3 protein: CASSLGTGVTEAFF

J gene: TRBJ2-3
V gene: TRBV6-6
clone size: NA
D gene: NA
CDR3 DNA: TGTGCCTCAGGAGGGGTTAGCACAGATACGCAGTATTTT
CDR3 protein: CASGGVSTDTQYF

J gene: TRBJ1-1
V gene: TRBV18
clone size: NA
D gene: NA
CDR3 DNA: TGTGCCAGCTCTAACCAAGGCGGGGTTGAAGCTTTCTTT
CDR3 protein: CASSNQGGVEAFF

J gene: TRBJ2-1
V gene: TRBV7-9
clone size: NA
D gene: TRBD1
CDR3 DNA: TGTGCCAGCAGTCGACAGGGGGGCCCTTACAATGAGCAGTTCTTC
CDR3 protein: CASSRQGGPYNEQFF

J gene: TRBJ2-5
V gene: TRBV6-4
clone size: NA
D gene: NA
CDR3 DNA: TGTGCCAGCAGTGACTCGTGGTCTCCTCTAGGTGGGACCCAGTACTTC
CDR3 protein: CASSDSWSPLGGTQYF

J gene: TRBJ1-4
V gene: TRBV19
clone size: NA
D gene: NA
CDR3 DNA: TGTGCCAGCAACGTGAGGACTAATGAAAAACTGTTTTTT
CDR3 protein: CASNVRTNEKLFF

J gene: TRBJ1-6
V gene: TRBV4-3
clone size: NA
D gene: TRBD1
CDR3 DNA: TGCGCCAGCAGCCAAGCGGCGACAGGGGCATCTGATAATTCACCCCTCCACTTT
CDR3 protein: CASSQAATGASDNSPLHF

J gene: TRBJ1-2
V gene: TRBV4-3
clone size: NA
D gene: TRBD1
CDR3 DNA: TGCGCCAGCAGCCTTAAGGACAGGGCGAGTTTTGGTGGCTACACCTTC
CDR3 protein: CASSLKDRASFGGYTF

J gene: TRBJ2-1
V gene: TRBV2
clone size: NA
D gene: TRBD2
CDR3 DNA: TGTGCCAGCAGTGAAATGAGGGGCTACGGGGGGGATGAGCAGTTCTTC
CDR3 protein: CASSEMRGYGGDEQFF

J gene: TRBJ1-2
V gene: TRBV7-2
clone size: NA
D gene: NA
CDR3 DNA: TGTGCCAGCACCCCGCGGGGCGGGGGGAACTATGGCTACACCTTC
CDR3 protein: CASTPRGGGNYGYTF

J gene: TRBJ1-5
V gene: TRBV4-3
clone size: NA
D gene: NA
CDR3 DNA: TGCGCCAGCAGCTTCGGGAGGGATCAGCCCCAGCATTTT
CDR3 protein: CASSFGRDQPQHF

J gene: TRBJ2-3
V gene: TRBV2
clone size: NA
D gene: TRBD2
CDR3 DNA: TGTGCCAGCAGTGAAGGGGTTGGCGGGGGGGCCCCAGATACGCAGTATTTT
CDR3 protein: CASSEGVGGGAPDTQYF

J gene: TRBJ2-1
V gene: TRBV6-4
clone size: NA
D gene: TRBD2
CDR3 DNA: TGTGCCAGCAGTGAATTGGGGCTAGCGGGAGGCCACCCCTACAATGAGCAGTTCTTC
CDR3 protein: CASSELGLAGGHPYNEQFF

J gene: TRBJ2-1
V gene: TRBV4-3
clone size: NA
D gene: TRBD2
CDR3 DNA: TGCGCCAGCAGCCCACGACGTAATACGGGGACTAGCGCCTACAATGAGCAGTTCTTC
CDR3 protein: CASSPRRNTGTSAYNEQFF

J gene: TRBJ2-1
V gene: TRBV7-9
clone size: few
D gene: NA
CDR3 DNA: TGTGCCAGCAGCCCCCTTACGCGGAATGAGCAGTTCTTC
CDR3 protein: CASSPLTRNEQFF

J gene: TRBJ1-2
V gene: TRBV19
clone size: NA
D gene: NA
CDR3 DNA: TGTGCCAGTAGTAGCAGCTATGGCTACACCTTC
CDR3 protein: CASSSSYGYTF

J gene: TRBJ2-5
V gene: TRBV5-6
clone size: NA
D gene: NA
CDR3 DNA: TGTGCCAGCAGCCCGGTCCCCAATCTCCAGGGGGAGACCCAGTACTTC
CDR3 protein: CASSPVPNLQGETQYF

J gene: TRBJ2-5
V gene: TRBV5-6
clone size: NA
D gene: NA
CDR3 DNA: TGTGCCAGCAGCCAGCGCGGTCAGACCCAGTACTTC
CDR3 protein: CASSQRGQTQYF

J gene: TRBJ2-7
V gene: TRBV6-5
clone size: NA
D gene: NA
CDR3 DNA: TGTGCCAGCAGCCCCGCGGCCCGGCAGCCCTACGAGCAGTACTTC
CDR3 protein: CASSPAARQPYEQYF

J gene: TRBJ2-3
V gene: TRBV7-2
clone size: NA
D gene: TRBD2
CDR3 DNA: TGTGCCAGCAGCTTATGGGGACTAGCTAACACAGATACGCAGTATTTT
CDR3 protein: CASSLWGLANTDTQYF